These 32 T cell receptor gamma chains were sequenced from one sample in a study of intestinal T cells in coeliac disease. About eleven formalin-fixed paraffin-embedded scrolls, each 5 µm thick, supplied each case's genomic DNA. LymphoTrack primers amplified TRG sequences from about 0.2 ug of biopsy DNA. TCRdb re-called the multiplex PCR reads through CATT. The data hold about 300 gamma-chain clones, with 53% observed a single time. Sequenced input: a duodenal biopsy. The receptors stem from a human donor who served as a control with a normal duodenal biopsy, not a healthy volunteer.

This chain connects TRGV2 to TRGJ1 or TRGJ2. This CDR3 is built from 16 residues. CDR1 and CDR2 (germline): EGSNGY, YDSYNSKV. Trimming removed 5 bases from V and 4 bases from J; junction bases left unmatched: 17. This chain's CDR3 is CATWGRANKTYYKKLF. The CDR3 nucleotides read TGTGCCACCTGGGGACGGGCGAATAAAACCTATTATAAGAAACTCTTT.

This clone was seen a handful of times. A much larger clonotype is one base distant, so this may be a read error. This CDR3 is also generated by other DNA sequences in the sample. The V call is TRGV3, the J call TRGJ1 or TRGJ2. The germline V gene encodes CDR1 VTNTFY and CDR2 YDVSTARD (reference sequence). This CDR3 contains 10 residues. The CDR3 is CATPYYKKLF. The CDR3 DNA is TGTGCCACCCCTTATTATAAGAAACTCTTC.

Here the CDR3 reads CAAENPYYKKLF. The CDR3 DNA sequence: TGTGCTGCCGAGAACCCCTATTATAAGAAACTCTTT. The V call is TRGV10, the J call TRGJ1 or TRGJ2. TRGV10 is known as an ORF, though its function is uncertain. This CDR3 is built from 12 residues. Germline trimming cut 12 bases from V and 4 bases from J; bases unmatched to any gene: 10.

The chain links TRGV10 to TRGJP1. TRGV10 is assigned to the ORF class and has an uncertain function. This CDR3 is 11 amino acids long. The J segment lost 6 bases and the V segment lost 11 bases, leaving 4 bases of the junction unmatched. CDR3 amino acids: CAAGAGWFKIF. The CDR3 DNA sequence: TGTGCTGCGGGGGCTGGTTGGTTCAAGATATTT.

Note on this clone: It is likely a read error: a sequence one base away is far more abundant. At the DNA level, this CDR3 is encoded by other sequences in the same sample as well. This chain connects TRGV3 to TRGJ1 or TRGJ2. The CDR3 length is 11 residues. With V trimmed by 0 bases and J by 12 bases, 5 bases remained unmatched. The germline gives CDR1 VTNTFY, CDR2 YDVSTARD (reference sequence). The CDR3 loop reads CATWDRRTKLF. The CDR3 DNA sequence: TGTGCCACCTGGGACAGGCGAACGAAACTCTTT.

The chain is built from TRGV8 and TRGJ1 or TRGJ2. CDR3 length equals 12 residues. Germline-derived CDR1 and CDR2 are VENAVY and YDSYNSRV. V gave up 9 bases and J gave up 8 bases; unmatched junction bases: 13. CDR3 sequence reads: CATLGYPHKKLF. The CDR3 coding sequence is TGTGCCACCCTGGGATACCCCCATAAGAAACTCTTT.

The V gene is TRGV2, the J gene TRGJP2. Germline loops: CDR1 EGSNGY, CDR2 YDSYNSKV. V trimming: 3 bases; J trimming: 6 bases; junction bases outside the gene matches: 10. There are 15 residues in the CDR3. The chain's CDR3 is CATWDPGVRDWIKTF. The CDR3 DNA reads TGTGCCACCTGGGACCCGGGAGTACGTGATTGGATCAAGACGTTT.

For this clone: This could be a read error, since a much larger clone is one nucleotide away. The sample contains more than one DNA sequence encoding this CDR3. V and J are TRGV11 and TRGJP2. TRGV11 is known as an ORF, though its function is uncertain. CDR3 length equals 21 residues. The CDR3 sequence: CACWIRLKSLNHHSSDWIKTF. The CDR3 region has the DNA TGTGCCTGCTGGATTAGGCTAAAGTCCCTTAACCACCATAGTAGTGACTGGATCAAGACGTTT.

This clone is large (0.1 to 1%) in the sample. J is TRGJ1 or TRGJ2 and V is TRGV8. The CDR3 has 11 amino acids. CDR1 is VENAVY, CDR2 YDSYNSRV, per germline. The CDR3 DNA sequence: TGTGCACCTGGGATACCCCATAAGAAACTCTTT. Translation: CAPGIPHKKLF.

This clone was observed a few times. The chain couples TRGV2 to TRGJ1 or TRGJ2. This CDR3 has 14 amino acids. Per the germline V gene, CDR1 is EGSNGY and CDR2 is YDSYNSKV. The CDR3 is CAPGTGPSYYKKLF. The CDR3 nucleotides are TGTGCACCTGGGACGGGCCCTTCCTATTATAAGAAACTCTTT.

The gene calls are TRGV10 and TRGJP1. TRGV10 is placed among ORFs of uncertain function. J gave up 7 bases and V 8 bases, and 17 bases lay outside the gene matches. The CDR3 covers 16 residues. CDR3 coding DNA: TGTGCTGCGTGGGATTTATCCGGGAGGTTTGGTTGGTTCAAGATATTT. This gives the protein CAAWDLSGRFGWFKIF.

This clone has just a few counts. The gene calls are TRGV9 and TRGJ1 or TRGJ2. The CDR3 sequence is 15 residues long. Germline V CDR1 and CDR2: GITISATS, ISYDGTV (reference sequence). The V segment lost 12 bases and the J segment 4 bases; nucleotides outside the gene matches: 21. CDR3 sequence (DNA): TGTGCCCTTGTGGGAGGTGCTCACGGGTATTATAAGAAACTCTTT. Protein: CALVGGAHGYYKKLF.

This clone is termed hyperexpanded. The CDR3 here is CATRERREKLF. Here the CDR3 DNA reads TGTGCCACCCGAGAACGACGGGAGAAACTCTTT. This rearrangement joins TRGV4 to TRGJ1 or TRGJ2. Looked up from germline, CDR1 is EGSTGY and CDR2 is YDSYTSSV. V lost 9 bases, J lost 11 bases, and 13 bases stayed unmatched. The CDR3 runs 11 residues.

The V call is TRGV11, the J call TRGJ1 or TRGJ2. TRGV11 counts as an open reading frame of uncertain function. V shed 6 bases, J shed 6 bases, and the junction held 14 bases outside the gene matches. The CDR3 runs to 15 residues. In nucleotides, the CDR3 is TGTGCCTGCTGGATTCCGGGCCCAATTATTTATAAGAAACTCTTT. Its translation is CACWIPGPIIYKKLF.

The rearrangement links TRGV11 to TRGJ1 or TRGJ2. TRGV11 is an ORF, and what it does is uncertain. V lost 15 bases, J lost 0 bases, and 14 bases stayed unmatched. This CDR3 comprises 14 residues. This CDR3 is CALLDNRNYYKKLF. The DNA of the CDR3 is TGTGCCCTGCTGGATAACCGGAATTATTATAAGAAACTCTTT.

This clone is deemed hyperexpanded. The same CDR3 can be traced to other DNA sequences in this sample. The chain links TRGV2 to TRGJ1 or TRGJ2. Germline V gene lookup returns CDR1 EGSNGY and CDR2 YDSYNSKV. This CDR3 is 14 amino acids long. V gave up 1 base and J gave up 4 bases; unmatched junction bases: 7. CDR3 sequence reads: CATWDGPSYYKKLF. The DNA of the CDR3 is TGTGCCACCTGGGACGGCCCTTCCTATTATAAGAAACTCTTT.

J is TRGJ1 or TRGJ2 and V is TRGV10. TRGV10 counts as an open reading frame of uncertain function. The CDR3 totals 13 residues. J gave up 3 bases and V 8 bases, and 8 bases lay outside the gene matches. CDR3 loop: CAAWAPLYYKKLF. CDR3 in DNA: TGTGCTGCGTGGGCCCCGCTTTATTATAAGAAACTCTTT.

About this clone itself: A far larger clone differs by one base, so this is likely a read error. In the same sample, other DNA sequences code for this CDR3. The chain links TRGV3 to TRGJ1 or TRGJ2. The CDR3 is 11 amino acids. In germline, CDR1 is VTNTFY, CDR2 YDVSTARD (reference sequence). V lost 4 bases, J lost 12 bases, and 9 bases stayed unmatched. This chain's CDR3 is CATWDRRTKLF. The CDR3 DNA is TGTGCCACCTGGGATAGGCGGACGAAACTCTTT.

This clone was recorded a few times. One base away lies a much larger clone, so this may be a sequencing read error. This CDR3 is also generated by other DNA sequences in the sample. This chain uses TRGV8 with TRGJP1. Germline V gene sequence: CDR1 VENAVY, CDR2 YDSYNSRV. The CDR3 length is 15 residues. The CDR3 spells CATWDRPTTGWFKIF. The CDR3 nucleotides are TGCGCCACCTGGGATAGGCCGACCACTGGTTGGTTCAAGATATTT.

The chain has TRGV2 and TRGJ1 or TRGJ2. This CDR3 is 15 amino acids long. Germline V gene lookup returns CDR1 EGSNGY and CDR2 YDSYNSKV. V gave up 0 bases and J gave up 8 bases; unmatched junction bases: 13. The CDR3 DNA reads TGTGCCACCTGGGACGGGCCCCTTCCTATTAATAAGAAACTCTTT. Amino acids: CATWDGPLPINKKLF.

This chain links TRGV9 with TRGJ1 or TRGJ2. V was clipped by 0 bases and J by 4 bases; unmatched bases: 9. Germline V gene sequence: CDR1 GITISATS, CDR2 ISYDGTV (reference sequence). The CDR3 has 15 residues. The CDR3 sequence: CALWEVPHGYYKKLF. DNA of the CDR3: TGTGCCTTGTGGGAGGTGCCTCACGGGTATTATAAGAAACTCTTT.

The CDR3 region has the DNA TGTGCCACCTGGGACCCTACCACTGGTTGGTTCAAGATATTT. Translating it yields CATWDPTTGWFKIF. This sequence joins TRGV4 and TRGJP1. J gave up 1 base and V 4 bases, and 3 bases lay outside the gene matches. Germline lookup yields CDR1 EGSTGY and CDR2 YDSYTSSV. The CDR3 is made up of 14 amino acids.

This clone appeared a few times. J is TRGJ1 or TRGJ2 and V is TRGV11. TRGV11 is classed as an ORF, of uncertain function. J lost 6 bases, V lost 3 bases, and 2 bases had no gene match. The CDR3 has 12 amino acids. The CDR3 here is CACWIRGYKKLF. The CDR3 coding sequence is TGTGCCTGCTGGATTAGGGGTTATAAGAAACTCTTT.

This clone is hyperexpanded. This CDR3 is also generated by other DNA sequences in the sample. This rearrangement joins TRGV2 to TRGJP2. Germline CDR1 is EGSNGY and CDR2 is YDSYNSKV. V was pared by 1 base and J by 2 bases, with 4 bases of the junction left unmatched. There are 15 residues in the CDR3. The CDR3 spells CATWDGPSSDWIKTF. DNA for the CDR3: TGTGCCACCTGGGACGGCCCCAGTAGTGATTGGATCAAGACGTTT.

This clone is termed large. A much larger clone sits a single nucleotide away, making a read error possible. Other DNA sequences from this sample encode an identical CDR3 as well. The chain carries TRGV4 and TRGJ1 or TRGJ2. The CDR3 runs 11 residues. Germline CDR1 reads EGSTGY; CDR2 reads YDSYTSSV. This CDR3 reads CATRERREKLF. As DNA, the CDR3 is TGTGCCACCCGGGAACGACGGGAGAAACTCTTT.

In its sample, this clone was seen a few times. TCRdb lists the protein of a much larger clone for this DNA, which differs at residue 15, so this is likely a read error; the protein given here is translated from the DNA itself. The chain has TRGV10 and TRGJP1. The end of the DNA aligns better with TRGJP, so the J call may be wrong. TRGV10 is labeled an ORF, and its function is uncertain. The CDR3 has 16 amino acids. The CDR3 DNA is TGTGCTGCGACACGGGGGGTTTGGTCGACAGGTTGGTTCAAGGTATTT. This encodes CAATRGVWSTGWFKVF.

The chain employs TRGV8 and TRGJP1. Germline-derived CDR1 and CDR2 are VENAVY and YDSYNSRV. The CDR3 consists of 19 residues. As DNA, the CDR3 is TGTGCACCTGGGGATAGAATGGGCCGGGGGCGACCCACTGGTTGGTTCAAGATATTT. This sequence encodes CAPGDRMGRGRPTGWFKIF.

Judged by abundance, this clone is hyperexpanded (1% or more). Other nucleotide sequences in the sample specify the same CDR3. The genes are TRGV3 and TRGJ1 or TRGJ2. Looked up from germline, CDR1 is VTNTFY and CDR2 is YDVSTARD (reference sequence). This CDR3 region has 11 residues. V dropped 0 bases and J dropped 12; count of bases not matched to a gene: 5. CDR3 in DNA: TGTGCCACCTGGGACAGGCGGACGAAACTCTTT. It codes for CATWDRRTKLF.

The rearrangement links TRGV10 to TRGJ1 or TRGJ2. TRGV10 is recorded as an ORF, its role being uncertain. Trimming at V came to 8 bases and at J to 8 bases, leaving 7 bases not matched to a gene. This CDR3 has 11 residues. In nucleotides, the CDR3 is TGTGCTGCGTGGGGAGCCCATAAGAAACTCTTT. Translation gives CAAWGAHKKLF.

The CDR3 region is CAATDRGWSTGWFKIF. The DNA of the CDR3 is TGTGCTGCGACGGATCGGGGTTGGTCGACAGGTTGGTTCAAGATATTT. V and J are TRGV10 and TRGJP1. TRGV10 counts as an open reading frame of uncertain function. The CDR3 length is 16 residues. The V and J ends lost 11 bases and 8 bases, in that order; junction bases with no gene match: 21.

The chain's CDR3 is CALWEVAYYKKLF. CDR3 sequence (DNA): TGTGCCTTGTGGGAGGTCGCATATTATAAGAAACTCTTT. This rearrangement joins TRGV9 to TRGJ1 or TRGJ2. Germline V gene sequence: CDR1 GITISATS, CDR2 ISYDGTV (reference sequence). CDR3 length: 13 residues. V trimming: 1 base; J trimming: 4 bases; junction bases outside the gene matches: 4.

V gene TRGV2 combines with J gene TRGJP2. Germline V CDR1 and CDR2: EGSNGY, YDSYNSKV. The V and J ends lost 12 bases and 1 base, in that order; junction bases with no gene match: 14. The CDR3 length is 15 residues. The CDR3 region is CADLGRVSSDWIKTF. The CDR3 DNA follows: TGTGCCGACCTGGGACGGGTTAGTAGTGATTGGATCAAGACGTTT.